This T cell receptor beta chain was sequenced in a study of cytomegalovirus exposure and HLA in healthy donors. General study points: The study assumed roughly uniform donor sequencing depth for presence/absence analyses. In a later analysis, productive TCRs from donors in an Asian-associated ancestry cluster reportedly carried fewer N-insertions than the cohort mean. There was a cluster of highly shared sequence variants that was likely a sequencing artifact.

Worth noting for this clone: Its antigen remains unidentified.

Germline V gives CDR1 SGHVS, CDR2 FQNEAQ. V lost 10 bases and J lost 4; bases outside the gene matches: 13. The CDR3 has 15 amino acids. Primers included in the PCR were 60 Vbeta and 13 Jbeta primers. The method was immunoSEQ multiplex PCR; TCRdb's version includes in-frame clones alone and lacks a portion of them. Its table records over 65,000 clones. These donors, healthy bone marrow donors, were studied. The sequenced sample consisted of PBMCs. The chain has TRBV7-8 and TRBJ1-1, with 9 bases matching TRBD1. This receptor was obtained from a man aged 30-40 years in good health and CMV-seronegative. The CDR3 nucleotides read TGTGCCACCAGGGGGACAGGGTCTTGGGGCACTGAAGCTTTCTTT. Amino acids: CATRGTGSWGTEAFF.